Listed below are T cell receptor beta chains from one sample, sequenced in a study of cytomegalovirus exposure and HLA in healthy donors. The method was immunoSEQ multiplex PCR; TCRdb's version includes in-frame clones alone and lacks a portion of them. The sample carries 150,000 to 200,000 clones, roughly 77% recorded once. Sequenced input: PBMCs. These receptor sequences come from a woman aged 45-65 years in good health and CMV-seronegative. The CDR3 runs from the conserved cysteine through the conserved F or W. The D gene is left open where the match is weak. Some rows mark clone size as missing; the rest say once, few, many or name a class of expanded clone.

len	v_gene	j_gene	d_gene	abundance	CDR3aa	CDR3nt
14	TRBV27	TRBJ2-7	NA	NA	CASSPYPEPYEQYF	TGTGCCAGCAGTCCCTACCCGGAGCCCTACGAGCAGTACTTC
14	TRBV7-2	TRBJ2-7	NA	NA	CASSSRGGANEQYF	TGTGCCAGCAGCTCGAGGGGGGGGGCCAACGAGCAGTACTTC
16	TRBV5-4	TRBJ2-3	TRBD2	NA	CASSWKREVETDTQYF	TGTGCCAGCAGTTGGAAGCGGGAGGTCGAGACAGATACGCAGTATTTT
15	TRBV6-5	TRBJ1-3	NA	NA	CASSSQANSGNTIYF	TGTGCCAGCAGTTCCCAGGCCAACTCTGGAAACACCATATATTTT
14	TRBV10-1	TRBJ2-1	TRBD1	once	CASMGGGQGNEQFF	TGCGCCAGCATGGGGGGGGGACAGGGGAATGAGCAGTTCTTC
17	TRBV18	TRBJ1-1	NA	once	CASSPGGGRQQGTEAFF	TGTGCCAGCTCACCAGGGGGGGGCAGGCAGCAGGGCACTGAAGCTTTCTTT
17	TRBV4-3	TRBJ1-3	TRBD1	NA	CASSQRQGAYSGNTIYF	TGCGCCAGCAGCCAACGACAGGGGGCCTACTCTGGAAACACCATATATTTT
15	TRBV4-1	TRBJ2-7	NA	NA	CASSQVLGAKYEQYF	TGCGCCAGCAGCCAAGTTTTAGGGGCAAAGTACGAGCAGTACTTC
14	TRBV7-2	TRBJ1-1	NA	NA	CASSLGPARAEAFF	TGTGCCAGCAGCTTAGGGCCAGCTAGAGCTGAAGCTTTCTTT
15	TRBV7-9	TRBJ1-2	NA	NA	CASSLAGARVYGYTF	TGTGCCAGCAGCTTAGCGGGTGCCAGGGTCTATGGCTACACCTTC
18	TRBV19	TRBJ1-5	TRBD1	NA	CASSIRQGGTNSNQPQHF	TGTGCCAGTAGTATAAGGCAGGGGGGCACCAATAGCAATCAGCCCCAGCATTTT
13	TRBV6-1	TRBJ1-1	NA	few	CASRFGTNTEAFF	TGTGCCAGCAGGTTCGGGACAAACACTGAAGCTTTCTTT
13	TRBV6-1	TRBJ1-3	TRBD1	few	CATLPGQGNTIYF	TGTGCCACCCTCCCGGGACAGGGAAACACCATATATTTT
15	TRBV4-3	TRBJ1-5	NA	NA	CASSQGEGSRQPQHF	TGCGCCAGCAGCCAAGGCGAGGGATCCCGTCAGCCCCAGCATTTT
13	TRBV19	TRBJ2-1	NA	NA	CASIGTFYNEQFF	TGTGCCAGTATAGGGACTTTCTACAATGAGCAGTTCTTC
13	TRBV29-1	TRBJ2-7	TRBD1	NA	CSVPRTGAYEQYF	TGCAGCGTGCCCCGGACAGGGGCCTACGAGCAGTACTTC
14	TRBV28	TRBJ1-1	TRBD1	NA	CASTRGGLNTEAFF	TGTGCCAGCACCCGAGGGGGCTTGAACACTGAAGCTTTCTTT
14	TRBV19	TRBJ1-2	TRBD1	NA	CASSQRTGPYGYTF	TGTGCCAGTAGTCAGAGGACAGGACCCTATGGCTACACCTTC
18	TRBV5-1	TRBJ1-1	NA	NA	CASSRIGSGVIMNTEAFF	TGCGCCAGCAGCCGTATAGGGTCAGGGGTCATCATGAACACTGAAGCTTTCTTT